The source of this T cell receptor beta chain is a study of CD8 T cells in ankylosing spondylitis. Study findings and constraints: Ankylosing spondylitis blood appeared to carry a characteristic TCR beta motif of several highly homologous variants.

TCRdb recomputed calls from the 5' RACE reads with MiXCR, one row per CDR3 protein. This table has about 800,000 distinct CDR3 sequences, 12% appearing once. J was trimmed by 3 bases and V by 2 bases; bases with no gene match: 10. The CDR3 extends over 16 amino acids. Germline lookup yields CDR1 SGHRS and CDR2 YFSETQ. This clonotype has just a few counts. Its antigen remains unknown. The source is a male donor with ankylosing spondylitis. This rearrangement joins TRBV5-1 to TRBJ2-7; TRBD1 matches 8 bases. Sequenced material: blood, either unsorted or a sorted T cell fraction (not recorded which). CDR3 in DNA: TGCGCCAGCAGCTTAATGCCGGGACAGGACTTCTACGAGCAGTACTTC. This codes for CASSLMPGQDFYEQYF. Variable domain in full (rest from reference TRBV5-1 and TRBJ2-7): KAGVTQTPRYLIKTRGQQVTLSCSPISGHRSVSWYQQTPGQGLQFLFEYFSETQRNKGNFPGRFSGRQFSNSRSEMNVSTLELGDSALYLCASSLMPGQDFYEQYFGPGTRLTVT.